There are a few counts of the clone carrying this TCR delta chain. The protein TCRdb lists belongs to a much larger clone and differs from this DNA's translation at residue 5, which points to a read error; the protein shown is made from the DNA. The sample is drawn from a study of γδ T cells in repeated Plasmodium falciparum infection. Study background: Donors were malaria-exposed Malian children or age- and gender-matched Australian children.

TCRdb reanalysed the multiplex PCR reads via CATT. Among around 50,000 delta-chain clones listed, more than 1.5% were seen once. This TCR was recovered from a pool of human donors (malaria-infected and uninfected, not separated). Sequencing was performed on gamma-delta T cells from blood.

In DNA, the CDR3 is TGTGCTCTTGGGGGCCGACACGCTAATGTTCGAAATTACCGGGGGATATTGCGCGCCGATAAACTCATCTTT. This sequence encodes CALGGRHANVRNYRGILRADKLIF. The chain combines TRDV1 with TRDJ1, with 8 bases fitting TRDD3. Since TCRdb gives no J gene, matching the DNA to germline was used here to assign it. The CDR3 contains 24 residues. Germline CDR1 TSWWSYY, CDR2 QGS. The ends lost 4 bases at V and 3 bases at J; junction bases unmatched: 34.